This T cell receptor (beta chain) was profiled in a study of blood T cell repertoires in COVID-19. Study-level information: Collection of acute and convalescent COVID-19 samples took place in the United States, Italy and Spain. T cells, B-cell-depleted T cells, or PBMCs provided the cDNA or gDNA that served as material.

Per the authors' pipeline: Reference gene primer amplification gave nucleated cell count estimates. Assay: immunoSEQ multiplex PCR; the TCRdb copy retains only in-frame clones and omits some. V and J calls and clone size follow that table, whereas D and trimming were derived from the DNA. The sample has more than 100,000 clones; 80% to 90% are singletons. The CDR3 has 15 residues. CDR1 is SNHLY, CDR2 FYNNEI, per germline. The ends lost 4 bases at V and 4 bases at J; junction bases unmatched: 4. The source is a man aged 45-65 years with active COVID-19. Sample: peripheral blood. The chain couples TRBV2 to TRBJ2-1, with 10 bases that match TRBD2. CDR3 region: CASSVGSGGYNEQFF. CDR3 sequence (DNA): TGTGCCAGCAGTGTGGGTAGCGGGGGGTACAATGAGCAGTTCTTC. The whole variable domain, filled in from reference TRBV2 and TRBJ2-1, reads EPEVTQTPSHQVTQMGQEVILRCVPISNHLYFYWYRQILGQKVEFLVSFYNNEISEKSEIFDDQFSVERPDGSNFTLKIRSTKLEDSAMYFCASSVGSGGYNEQFFGPGTRLTVL.